The rows below give T cell receptor beta chains drawn from one sample of a study of shared T cell receptors in the human thymus. Measured with immunoSEQ multiplex PCR; TCRdb has only the in-frame clones, and not every one. Altogether some 660,000 clones are present, 80% to 90% being singletons, with the ten largest covering over 0.008%. Separately, the same data were catalogued under a study of human thymus T cells.

Sequencing used thymocytes. The receptors stem from a boy under two years old with a congenital heart defect. CDR3s include the opening cysteine and the closing phenylalanine or tryptophan. The order of the fields is J gene, V gene, clone size, D gene, CDR3 protein, CDR3 DNA. D genes are given only for firm matches. Size is stated for part of the rows, as once, few or many counts, or as a class when the clone is expanded.

J: TRBJ1-1
V: TRBV30
size: NA
D: NA
CDR3: CAWKAGRHTEAFF
DNA: TGTGCCTGGAAGGCGGGGAGGCACACTGAAGCTTTCTTT

J: TRBJ2-1
V: TRBV14
size: NA
D: TRBD1
CDR3: CASSQRDRGNEQFF
DNA: TGTGCCAGCAGCCAACGAGACAGGGGTAATGAGCAGTTCTTC

J: TRBJ1-4
V: TRBV6-5
size: NA
D: NA
CDR3: CASSYSRVANEKLFF
DNA: TGTGCCAGCAGTTACTCCCGGGTGGCTAATGAAAAACTGTTTTTT

J: TRBJ2-2
V: TRBV4-2
size: NA
D: NA
CDR3: CASSPGKAGELFF
DNA: TGTGCCAGCAGCCCAGGGAAGGCCGGGGAGCTGTTTTTT

J: TRBJ2-3
V: TRBV20-1
size: NA
D: TRBD2
CDR3: CSAASGNTQYF
DNA: TGCAGTGCTGCTAGCGGAAATACGCAGTATTTT

J: TRBJ2-3
V: TRBV11-2
size: NA
D: NA
CDR3: CASSLPGFGTDTQYF
DNA: TGTGCCAGCAGCTTACCAGGGTTTGGCACAGATACGCAGTATTTT

J: TRBJ1-5
V: TRBV28
size: NA
D: NA
CDR3: CASSLENRRDNQPQHF
DNA: TGTGCCAGCAGTTTGGAGAATAGACGGGACAATCAGCCCCAGCATTTT

J: TRBJ2-3
V: TRBV5-1
size: NA
D: TRBD2
CDR3: CASSPPGAGGAEFGTDTQYF
DNA: TGCGCCAGCAGCCCCCCGGGGGCCGGGGGGGCCGAATTCGGCACAGATACGCAGTATTTT

J: TRBJ2-7
V: TRBV6-1
size: once
D: TRBD1
CDR3: CASTPQGFHEQYF
DNA: TGTGCCAGCACCCCACAGGGGTTCCACGAGCAGTACTTC

J: TRBJ2-7
V: TRBV5-8
size: NA
D: TRBD2
CDR3: CASSQGTSGEGEQYF
DNA: TGTGCCAGCAGCCAGGGGACTAGCGGGGAGGGGGAGCAGTACTTC

J: TRBJ1-4
V: TRBV28
size: NA
D: NA
CDR3: CASSRIGKGEKLFF
DNA: TGTGCCAGCAGTCGAATCGGGAAGGGTGAAAAACTGTTTTTT

J: TRBJ2-3
V: TRBV4-3
size: NA
D: NA
CDR3: CASSQVTGGSDTQYF
DNA: TGCGCCAGCAGCCAAGTAACGGGGGGCTCAGATACGCAGTATTTT

J: TRBJ2-4
V: TRBV4-1
size: NA
D: NA
CDR3: CASSHPQAGQLAKNIQYF
DNA: TGCGCCAGCAGCCACCCTCAAGCCGGACAACTAGCCAAAAACATTCAGTACTTC

J: TRBJ2-1
V: TRBV6-1
size: NA
D: NA
CDR3: CASSEGQGTYNEQFF
DNA: TGTGCCAGCAGTGAAGGGCAGGGAACCTACAATGAGCAGTTCTTC

J: TRBJ1-5
V: TRBV6-1
size: once
D: NA
CDR3: CASSDWQEGQPQHF
DNA: TGTGCCAGCAGTGATTGGCAGGAAGGTCAGCCCCAGCATTTT

J: TRBJ2-7
V: TRBV11-2
size: NA
D: NA
CDR3: CASSRGTDSYEQYF
DNA: TGTGCCAGCAGCCGGGGGACAGATTCCTACGAGCAGTACTTC

J: TRBJ1-1
V: TRBV14
size: NA
D: TRBD1
CDR3: CASSQDRDRLMNTEAFF
DNA: TGTGCCAGCAGCCAAGATCGGGACAGACTAATGAACACTGAAGCTTTCTTT

J: TRBJ1-2
V: TRBV6-6
size: NA
D: TRBD1
CDR3: CASSYPFWQGVQGYTF
DNA: TGTGCCAGCAGTTACCCGTTCTGGCAGGGGGTTCAAGGCTACACCTTC

J: TRBJ2-7
V: TRBV6-5
size: NA
D: NA
CDR3: CASSYQRAPYEQYF
DNA: TGTGCCAGCAGTTATCAGCGAGCCCCCTACGAGCAGTACTTC

J: TRBJ1-2
V: TRBV4-3
size: NA
D: TRBD1
CDR3: CASSRRDSGNYGYTF
DNA: TGCGCCAGCAGCCGAAGGGACAGCGGGAACTATGGCTACACCTTC

J: TRBJ2-7
V: TRBV7-9
size: NA
D: TRBD1
CDR3: CASSPARDSPRPYF
DNA: TGTGCCAGCAGCCCCGCCCGGGACAGTCCTCGCCCGTACTTC

J: TRBJ2-1
V: TRBV7-9
size: NA
D: NA
CDR3: CASSLAHLATVQFF
DNA: TGTGCCAGCAGCTTAGCCCATCTAGCGACCGTGCAGTTCTTC